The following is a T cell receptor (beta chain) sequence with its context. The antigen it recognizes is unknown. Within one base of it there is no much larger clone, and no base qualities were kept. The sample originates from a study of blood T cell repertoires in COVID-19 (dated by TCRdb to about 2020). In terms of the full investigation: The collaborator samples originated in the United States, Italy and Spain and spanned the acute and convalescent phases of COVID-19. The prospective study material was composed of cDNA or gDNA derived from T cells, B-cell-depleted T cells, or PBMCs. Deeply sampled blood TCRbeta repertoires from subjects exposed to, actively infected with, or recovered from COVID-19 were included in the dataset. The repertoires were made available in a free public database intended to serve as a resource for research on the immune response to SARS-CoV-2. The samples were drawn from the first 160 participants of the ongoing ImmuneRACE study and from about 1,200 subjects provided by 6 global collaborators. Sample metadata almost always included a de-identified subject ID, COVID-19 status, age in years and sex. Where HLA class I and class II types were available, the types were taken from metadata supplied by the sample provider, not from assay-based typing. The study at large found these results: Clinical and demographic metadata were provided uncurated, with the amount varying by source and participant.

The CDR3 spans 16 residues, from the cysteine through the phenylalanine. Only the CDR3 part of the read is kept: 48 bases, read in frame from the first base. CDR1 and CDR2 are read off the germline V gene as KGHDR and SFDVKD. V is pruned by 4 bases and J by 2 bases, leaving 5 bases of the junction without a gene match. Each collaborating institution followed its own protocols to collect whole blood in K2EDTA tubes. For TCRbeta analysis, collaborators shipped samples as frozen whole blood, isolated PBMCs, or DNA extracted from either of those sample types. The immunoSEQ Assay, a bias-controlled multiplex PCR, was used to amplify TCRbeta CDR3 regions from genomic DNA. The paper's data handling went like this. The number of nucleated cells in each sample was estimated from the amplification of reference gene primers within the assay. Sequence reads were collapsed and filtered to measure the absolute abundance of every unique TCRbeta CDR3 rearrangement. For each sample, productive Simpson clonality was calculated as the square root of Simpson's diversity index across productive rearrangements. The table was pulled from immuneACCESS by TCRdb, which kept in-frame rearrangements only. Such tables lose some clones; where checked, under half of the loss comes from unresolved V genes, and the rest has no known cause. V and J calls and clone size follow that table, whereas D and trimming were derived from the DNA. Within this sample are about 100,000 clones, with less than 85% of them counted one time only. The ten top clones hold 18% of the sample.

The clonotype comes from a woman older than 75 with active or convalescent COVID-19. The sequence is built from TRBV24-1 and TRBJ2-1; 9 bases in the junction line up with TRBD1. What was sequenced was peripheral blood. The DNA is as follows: TGTGCCACCAGTGACCAAAGACAGGGGGCCTACAATGAGCAGTTCTTC. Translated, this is CATSDQRQGAYNEQFF.